The 2 T cell receptor beta chains listed next were all sequenced from one sample in a study of T cell responses to AZD1222 COVID-19 vaccine. Produced via immunoSEQ multiplex PCR; TCRdb's table is partial and in-frame only. The sample holds 130,000 to 150,000 clones, around 83% seen once. Sequenced material: peripheral blood, taken on day 0 of MenACWY control vaccination. All receptors come from an adult in good health.

The chain's CDR3 is CASRPGTQLRETQYF. CDR3 bases: TGTGCCAGCAGACCAGGGACCCAACTTAGGGAGACCCAGTACTTC. The rearrangement uses TRBV2 and TRBJ2-5; D may match TRBD1 or TRBD2 (5 bases each). Germline assignment: CDR1 SNHLY and CDR2 FYNNEI. The CDR3 spans 15 residues. V lost 6 bases and J lost 5, with 19 bases in between.

This clone came up a few times. The chain links TRBV15 to TRBJ2-4, with D perhaps TRBD1 (6 bases). The V end lost 0 bases, the J end lost 4 bases, and 10 bases lay between the germline ends. Germline lookup yields CDR1 LNHNV and CDR2 YYDKDF (reference sequence). This CDR3 has 15 amino acids. CDR3 nucleotide sequence: TGTGCCACCAGCAGAGATCCCAGGGGTAAAAACATTCAGTACTTC. It encodes CATSRDPRGKNIQYF.